Detailed here is one T cell receptor (beta chain). This specimen belongs to a study of blood T cell repertoires in COVID-19. In the study overall: COVID-19 samples collected from the United States, Italy and Spain covered acute and convalescent phases. The analysed material was cDNA or gDNA that came from T cells, B-cell-depleted T cells, or PBMCs.

This CDR3 has 16 amino acids. The V gene's germline CDR1 is MDHEN and CDR2 SYDVKM. The V and J ends lost 4 bases and 3 bases, in that order; junction bases with no gene match: 6. In the authors' workflow: Reference gene primer amplification gave nucleated cell count estimates. The table came from immunoSEQ multiplex PCR; TCRdb's copy has only in-frame clones and leaves some out. The DNA was the basis for D and trimming; V, J and clone size are from that table. Of approximately 57,000 clones detected, roughly four fifths appear once; the ten largest clones hold under 8.5%. The chain has TRBV28 and TRBJ1-6; TRBD1 aligns across 7 bases. The receptor's source is a woman aged 80 or over with acute or convalescent COVID-19. The sequenced sample consisted of peripheral blood. CDR3 protein: CASSSPAGGYNSPLHF. Written as DNA, the CDR3 is TGTGCCAGCAGTTCCCCGGCAGGGGGCTATAATTCACCCCTCCACTTT.